One sample yielded the 3 T cell receptor beta chains listed below, sequenced in a study of shared clonotypes between healthy human individuals (dated by TCRdb to about 2020). Library prep was done by the immunoSEQ multiplex PCR assay. What TCRdb holds here is the immuneACCESS table cut down to in-frame rearrangements. Part of the clones is not present; checked against another copy, under half of the missing clones reflect an unresolved V gene, and the others are unexplained. For this sample the table gives 2 million to 3 million clones, of which under 95% were detected only once. The ten largest clones represent about 0.34% of the sample. Sequencing was carried out using naive CD4+ T cells from PBMCs. Interpreted using the paper, the cell subset or site label stands for: CD45RA+ positively selected. These receptors were taken from a man in his late teens or twenties in good health. Some clones in this sample may be carry-over from other donors' samples.

This sequence joins TRBV18 and TRBJ2-4, with 7 bases matching TRBD2. This CDR3 is built from 15 residues. Germline V gives CDR1 KGHSH, CDR2 LQKENI. After removal of 1 base from V and 2 bases from J, the junction contained 2 bases not matched to a gene. The chain's CDR3 is CASSPREGTKNIQYF. CDR3 DNA: TGTGCCAGCTCACCACGGGAGGGTACCAAAAACATTCAGTACTTC.

The J gene is TRBJ2-7, the V gene TRBV11-2; a weak D match, TRBD1 (6 bases). V lost 1 base, J lost 2 bases, and 12 bases lay in between. The V gene's germline CDR1 is SGHAT and CDR2 FQNNGV. The CDR3 length is 15 residues. The CDR3 DNA follows: TGTGCCAGCAGCTTAGCAGGGGTGGGAACCTACGAGCAGTACTTC. This sequence encodes CASSLAGVGTYEQYF.

This clone was counted a single time. The gene calls are TRBV7-2 and TRBJ1-1; the D is unclear. The CDR3 runs 14 residues. The V gene's germline CDR1 is SGHTA and CDR2 FQGNSA. The ends were cut back, 3 bases at V and 7 bases at J, with 15 bases in the middle. The CDR3: CASSFRSLGFEAFF. The CDR3 DNA sequence: TGTGCCAGCAGCTTCAGGAGTCTGGGCTTTGAAGCTTTCTTT.